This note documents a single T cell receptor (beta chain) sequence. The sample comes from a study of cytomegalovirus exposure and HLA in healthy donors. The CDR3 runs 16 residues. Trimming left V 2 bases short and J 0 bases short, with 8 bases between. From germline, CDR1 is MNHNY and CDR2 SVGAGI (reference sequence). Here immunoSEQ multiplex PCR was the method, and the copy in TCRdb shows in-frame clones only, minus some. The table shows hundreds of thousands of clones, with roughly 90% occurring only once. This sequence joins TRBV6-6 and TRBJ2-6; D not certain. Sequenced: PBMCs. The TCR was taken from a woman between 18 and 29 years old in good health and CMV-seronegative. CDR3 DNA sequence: TGTGCCAGCAGTTACGGGCAACTCTCTGGGGCCAACGTCCTGACTTTC. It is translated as CASSYGQLSGANVLTF.